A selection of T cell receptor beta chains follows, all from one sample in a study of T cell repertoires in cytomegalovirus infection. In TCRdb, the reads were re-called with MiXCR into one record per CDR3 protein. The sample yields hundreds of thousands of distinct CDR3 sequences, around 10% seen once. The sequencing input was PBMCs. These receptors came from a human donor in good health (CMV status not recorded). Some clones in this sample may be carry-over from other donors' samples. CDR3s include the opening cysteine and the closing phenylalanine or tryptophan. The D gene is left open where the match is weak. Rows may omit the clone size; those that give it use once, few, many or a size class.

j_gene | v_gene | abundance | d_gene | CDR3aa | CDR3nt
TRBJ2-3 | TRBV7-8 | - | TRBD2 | CASSLVTGGGTDTQYF | TGTGCCAGCAGCTTAGTTACGGGGGGGGGGACAGATACGCAGTATTTT
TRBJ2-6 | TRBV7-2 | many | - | CASGRAGGSGANVLTF | TGTGCCAGCGGACGCGCAGGTGGCTCTGGGGCCAACGTCCTGACTTTC
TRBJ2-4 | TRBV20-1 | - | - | CSGHRDLGAKNIQYF | TGCAGTGGCCACCGGGACTTAGGGGCCAAAAACATTCAGTACTTC
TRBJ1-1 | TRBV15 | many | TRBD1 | CATSRDWGTGVPTEAFF | TGTGCCACCAGCAGAGATTGGGGGACAGGGGTTCCCACTGAAGCTTTCTTT
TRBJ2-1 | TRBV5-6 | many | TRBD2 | CASSSTGGADNEQFF | TGTGCCAGCAGCTCGACCGGGGGGGCCGACAATGAGCAGTTCTTC
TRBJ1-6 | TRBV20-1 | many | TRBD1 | CSARDYSGGGSPLHF | TGCAGTGCTAGAGATTACTCAGGGGGCGGTTCACCCCTCCACTTT
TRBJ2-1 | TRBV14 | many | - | CASSRTEPYNEQFF | TGTGCCAGCAGCAGGACGGAACCCTACAATGAGCAGTTCTTC
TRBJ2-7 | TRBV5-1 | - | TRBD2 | CASSPIAGALPGEQYF | TGCGCCAGCAGCCCGATAGCGGGGGCCCTCCCCGGCGAGCAGTACTTC
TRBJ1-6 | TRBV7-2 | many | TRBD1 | CASTITDRVYNSPLHF | TGTGCCAGCACTATCACGGACAGGGTCTATAATTCACCCCTCCACTTT
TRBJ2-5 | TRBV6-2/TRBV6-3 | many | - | CASQWALEYQETQYF | TGTGCCAGCCAGTGGGCACTAGAGTACCAAGAGACCCAGTACTTC
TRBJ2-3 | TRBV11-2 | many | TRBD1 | CASSSPQGDTQYF | TGTGCCAGCAGCTCGCCACAGGGGGATACGCAGTATTTT
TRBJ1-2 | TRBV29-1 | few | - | CSVSSGGRAYGYTF | TGCAGCGTGTCCTCCGGGGGAAGGGCTTATGGCTACACCTTC
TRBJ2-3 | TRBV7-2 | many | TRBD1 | CASSYGQADTQYF | TGTGCCAGCAGCTACGGACAGGCGGATACGCAGTATTTT
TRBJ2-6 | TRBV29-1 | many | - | CSVQGSGANVLTF | TGCAGCGTTCAGGGATCTGGGGCCAACGTCCTGACTTTC
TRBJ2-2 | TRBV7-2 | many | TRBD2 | CASSLAERGGRAGELFF | TGTGCCAGCAGCTTAGCGGAACGCGGGGGGAGGGCCGGGGAGCTGTTTTTT
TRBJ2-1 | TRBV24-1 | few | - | CATSEMTEFYNEQFF | TGTGCCACCAGTGAAATGACAGAGTTTTACAATGAGCAGTTCTTC
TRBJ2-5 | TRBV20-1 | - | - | CSARGTGQTQYF | TGCAGTGCTAGAGGGACGGGGCAGACCCAGTACTTC
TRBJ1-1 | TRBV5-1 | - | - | CASSPRQGSEAFF | TGCGCCAGCAGCCCCCGGCAGGGGTCTGAAGCTTTCTTT
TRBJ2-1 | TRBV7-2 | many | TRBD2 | CASSSPGLAGGPVNEQFF | TGTGCCAGCAGCTCGCCGGGACTAGCGGGGGGGCCGGTGAATGAGCAGTTCTTC
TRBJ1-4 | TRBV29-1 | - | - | CSALRGNEKLFF | TGCAGCGCCCTGCGGGGAAATGAAAAACTGTTTTTT
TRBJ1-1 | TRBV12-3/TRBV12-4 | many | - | CASSFDTALANTEAFF | TGTGCCAGCAGTTTCGATACGGCCCTGGCGAACACTGAAGCTTTCTTT
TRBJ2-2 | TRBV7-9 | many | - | CASRHARDANTGELFF | TGTGCCAGCAGGCACGCCAGGGACGCGAACACCGGGGAGCTGTTTTTT
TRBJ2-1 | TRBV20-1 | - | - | CSASGAVLLSYNEQFF | TGCAGTGCATCGGGGGCCGTCCTTCTCTCCTACAATGAGCAGTTCTTC
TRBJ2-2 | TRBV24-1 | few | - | CATSDLNGAVEFPGELFF | TGTGCCACCAGTGATTTGAATGGGGCGGTCGAGTTTCCCGGGGAGCTGTTTTTT
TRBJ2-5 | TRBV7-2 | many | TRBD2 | CASSLGTSDAETQYF | TGTGCCAGCAGCCTGGGGACTAGCGATGCAGAGACCCAGTACTTC
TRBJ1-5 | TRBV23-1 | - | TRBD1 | CASSRQGPSNQPQHF | TGCGCCAGTTCCCGACAGGGCCCTAGCAATCAGCCCCAGCATTTT
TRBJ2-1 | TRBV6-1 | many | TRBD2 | CASSTRPGLAGSSYNEQFF | TGTGCCAGCAGTACCCGGCCGGGACTAGCGGGGAGCTCCTACAATGAGCAGTTCTTC
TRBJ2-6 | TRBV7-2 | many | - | CASSILKGKPSGANVLTF | TGTGCCAGCAGCATACTAAAGGGTAAACCCTCTGGGGCCAACGTCCTGACTTTC
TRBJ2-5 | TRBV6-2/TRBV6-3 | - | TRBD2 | CASSESGGYGETQYF | TGTGCCAGCAGCGAGTCGGGGGGGTACGGTGAGACCCAGTACTTC
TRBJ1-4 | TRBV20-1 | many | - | CSATPGATNEKLFF | TGCAGTGCAACCCCAGGTGCAACTAATGAAAAACTGTTTTTT
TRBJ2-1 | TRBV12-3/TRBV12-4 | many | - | CASSPSIFSYGQFF | TGTGCCAGCAGTCCGTCCATCTTCTCTTATGGGCAGTTCTTC
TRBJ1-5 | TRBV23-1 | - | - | CASSQSDQPRHF | TGCGCCAGCAGTCAATCGGATCAGCCCCGGCATTTT
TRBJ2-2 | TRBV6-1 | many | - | CASSESLILAMELFF | TGTGCCAGCAGTGAATCGTTGATTTTGGCGATGGAGCTGTTTTTT
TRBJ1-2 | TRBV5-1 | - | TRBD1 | CASSLVGQGGYGYTF | TGCGCCAGCAGCTTGGTTGGACAGGGGGGCTATGGCTACACCTTC
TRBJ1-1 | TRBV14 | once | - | CASSQAGRATFF | TGTGCCAGCAGCCAGGCAGGACGAGCAACTTTCTTT
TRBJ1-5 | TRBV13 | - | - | CASSSGHRNQPQHF | TGTGCCAGCAGCTCTGGACACCGCAATCAGCCCCAGCATTTT
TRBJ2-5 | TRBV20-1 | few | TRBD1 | CSAPRDRIQETQYF | TGCAGCGCCCCCAGGGACAGAATCCAAGAGACCCAGTACTTC
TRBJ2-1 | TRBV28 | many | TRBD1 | CASRPDRGSYNEQFF | TGTGCCAGCAGACCCGACAGGGGCTCCTACAATGAGCAGTTCTTC
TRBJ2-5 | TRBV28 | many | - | CASTSERAQYF | TGTGCCAGCACCTCCGAGAGGGCCCAGTACTTC
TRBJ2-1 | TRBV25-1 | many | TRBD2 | CASTWTSGGGYNEQFF | TGTGCCAGCACCTGGACTAGCGGGGGTGGCTACAATGAGCAGTTCTTC
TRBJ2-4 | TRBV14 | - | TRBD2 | CASSQDRRASGGKNIQYF | TGTGCCAGCAGCCAAGATAGGAGGGCTAGCGGGGGAAAAAACATTCAGTACTTC
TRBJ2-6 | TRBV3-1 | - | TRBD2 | CASSQQGGVRSF | TGTGCCAGCAGCCAACAGGGAGGGGTCCGGTCTTTC
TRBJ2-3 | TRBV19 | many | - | CASSISGREDTQYF | TGTGCCAGTAGTATTTCGGGCAGAGAAGATACGCAGTATTTT
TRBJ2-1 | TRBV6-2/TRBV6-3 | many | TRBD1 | CASIDWGQGINEQFF | TGTGCCAGCATAGATTGGGGACAGGGGATTAATGAGCAGTTCTTC
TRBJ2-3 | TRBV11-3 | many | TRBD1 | CASSPRTGDTQYF | TGTGCCAGCAGCCCCAGGACAGGAGATACGCAGTATTTT
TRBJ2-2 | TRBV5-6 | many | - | CASSFPGELFF | TGTGCCAGCAGCTTCCCCGGGGAGCTGTTTTTT